This T cell receptor beta chain was observed in a study of blood T cell repertoires in COVID-19. Study details: Sources were T cells, B-cell-depleted T cells, or PBMCs; the material itself was cDNA or gDNA.

Assay used: immunoSEQ multiplex PCR; TCRdb lists only in-frame clones, some missing. The profile shows roughly 220,000 clones, roughly 79% of them singletons. The CDR3 is 15 amino acids. Trimming took off 4 bases at V and 1 base at J, with 11 bases between the two ends. From germline, CDR1 is LNHDA and CDR2 SQIVND (reference sequence). Seattle-derived patients entered the study during active infection and were followed longitudinally. This clone has just a few counts. The specimen was peripheral blood. This chain links TRBV19 with TRBJ1-5, with D perhaps TRBD1 (5 bases). The TCR was taken from a woman older than 75 with COVID-19, enrolled during active disease. CDR3 region: CASSNSRGSNQPQHF. The CDR3 DNA sequence: TGTGCCAGTAGTAATTCCCGGGGGAGCAATCAGCCCCAGCATTTT.